What follows are 17 T cell receptor beta chains derived from one specimen sequenced in a study of Ad26.COV2.S vaccination and SARS-CoV-2 variants (dated by TCRdb to 2020 to 2022). The sample's treatment or condition, from its label and the paper: some 20 received Ad26.COV2.S at low or high dose, single or two shots; 5 received placebo; per-sample allocation not given. Repertoires of vaccine and placebo recipients were sequenced from samples collected on day 63 after the first injection. The receptor library was made with the immunoSEQ multiplex PCR assay. The table was pulled from immuneACCESS by TCRdb, which kept in-frame rearrangements only. Such tables lose some clones; where checked, under half of the loss comes from unresolved V genes, and the rest has no known cause. The sample has about 350,000 clones on record, 85% to 90% of them singletons. Of the sample, under 6% falls within the top ten clones.

The specimen was peripheral blood, collected in a trial of Ad26.COV2.S vaccine versus placebo. These receptors were obtained from a person aged 18-60 years who received the Ad26.COV2.S COVID-19 vaccine or a placebo.

The CDR3 DNA reads TGTGCCAGCAGCGTAGAGGGGACAGCAGGAAACACCATATATTTT. Encoded protein: CASSVEGTAGNTIYF. This chain joins TRBV9 and TRBJ1-3; 7 bases line up with TRBD1. CDR3 length: 15 amino acids. V trimming: 0 bases; J trimming: 4 bases; junction bases outside the gene matches: 4. Germline V CDR1 and CDR2: SGDLS, YYNGEE.

The chain links TRBV7-2 to TRBJ2-7; 16 bases are a match to TRBD2. Losses at the gene ends were 3 bases for V and 5 bases for J; bases not matched to a gene: 13. In germline, CDR1 is SGHTA, CDR2 FQGNSA. The CDR3 contains 19 residues. Here the CDR3 DNA reads TGTGCCAGCAGCTTCCAGGGACTAGCGGGAGGGCCGATCATGAACGAGCAGTACTTC. It specifies CASSFQGLAGGPIMNEQYF.

The chain has TRBV5-1 and TRBJ2-2; unclear D gene. Germline CDR1 reads SGHRS; CDR2 reads YFSETQ. Trimming shortened V by 1 base and J by 2 bases, and 6 bases separated the two germline ends. The CDR3 contains 14 residues. The CDR3 DNA is TGCGCCAGCAGCTTGACAGCCAACACCGGGGAGCTGTTTTTT. The encoded protein is CASSLTANTGELFF. Combining the CDR3 with reference TRBV5-1 and TRBJ2-2 gives the whole variable domain KAGVTQTPRYLIKTRGQQVTLSCSPISGHRSVSWYQQTPGQGLQFLFEYFSETQRNKGNFPGRFSGRQFSNSRSEMNVSTLELGDSALYLCASSLTANTGELFFGEGSRLTVL.

The chain links TRBV7-2 to TRBJ2-4; TRBD1 agrees at 8 bases. The ends lost 0 bases at V and 8 bases at J; junction bases unmatched: 6. CDR1 SGHTA and CDR2 FQGNSA come from the germline V gene. The CDR3 covers 15 residues. CDR3 in amino acids: CASSLATGEVDIQYF. The CDR3 nucleotides are TGTGCCAGCAGCTTAGCGACAGGGGAGGTAGACATTCAGTACTTC.

The rearrangement links TRBV9 to TRBJ2-1, with no clear D. V shed 4 bases and J shed 0 bases, with 8 bases lying between them. From germline, CDR1 is SGDLS and CDR2 YYNGEE. This CDR3 has 14 amino acids. The CDR3 reads CASSPQSSYNEQFF. CDR3 DNA sequence: TGTGCCAGCAGCCCCCAAAGCTCCTACAATGAGCAGTTCTTC.

V gene TRBV12-5 combines with J gene TRBJ2-7, with unresolved D. Germline CDR1 reads LGHNT; CDR2 reads FRNRAP. The CDR3 runs 18 residues. V was shortened by 0 bases and J by 2 bases, with 20 bases between the two germline ends. The chain's CDR3 is CASGLVLNFQDTTYEQYF. The DNA for the CDR3 is TGTGCTAGTGGTTTGGTACTTAATTTTCAGGATACGACCTACGAGCAGTACTTC.

This clone was seen only once. The chain is built from TRBV15 and TRBJ1-6; D is undetermined. The germline gives CDR1 LNHNV, CDR2 YYDKDF (reference sequence). The V and J ends lost 0 bases and 9 bases respectively, with 12 bases between them. The CDR3 is 15 amino acids. CDR3 amino acids: CATSRDNTRGSPLHF. The CDR3 DNA is TGTGCCACCAGCAGAGATAACACCCGAGGTTCACCCCTCCACTTT.

The rearrangement joins TRBV9 to TRBJ2-1; 12 bases are a match to TRBD2. CDR3 length: 16 amino acids. Germline loops: CDR1 SGDLS, CDR2 YYNGEE. V trimming: 4 bases; J trimming: 3 bases; junction bases outside the gene matches: 5. The DNA for the CDR3 is TGTGCCAGCAGCCCGTGGACTAGCGGGATCTACAATGAGCAGTTCTTC. This sequence encodes CASSPWTSGIYNEQFF.

The chain uses TRBV2 and TRBJ1-6; D is ambiguous. Trimming removed 1 base at V and 7 bases at J, with 8 bases between. The germline V gene has CDR1 SNHLY and CDR2 FYNNEI. The CDR3 is made up of 14 amino acids. This chain's CDR3 is CASSEGGRNSPLHF. In DNA form, the CDR3 reads TGTGCCAGCAGTGAAGGAGGCAGAAATTCACCCCTCCACTTT.

This sequence joins TRBV4-2 and TRBJ1-1, with TRBD1 as a possible D gene (5 bases). This CDR3 has 12 residues. Between the trimmed V and J ends, which lost 3 bases and 7 bases, there was a span of 9 bases. Germline V gene data show CDR1 as LGHNA and CDR2 as YNFKEQ. The CDR3 DNA reads as TGTGCCAGCAGCCAGGGGGGGAGTGAAGCTTTCTTT. This codes for CASSQGGSEAFF.

This chain joins TRBV29-1 and TRBJ2-3; 15 nucleotides line up with TRBD2. Germline loops: CDR1 SQVTM, CDR2 ANQGSEA. V was clipped by 6 bases and J by 6 bases; unmatched bases: 19. The CDR3 totals 19 residues. CDR3 in amino acids: CSVETGLAGGVGIWDTQYF. The CDR3 DNA reads TGCAGCGTAGAAACGGGACTAGCGGGAGGTGTCGGAATTTGGGATACGCAGTATTTT.

The CDR3 coding sequence is TGTGCCAGTAGTAGGACGGGGGGGTGGACTGAAGCTTTCTTT. Translated: CASSRTGGWTEAFF. The V gene is TRBV19, the J gene TRBJ1-1; TRBD1 might be the D (5 bases). Trimming cost V 4 bases and J 5 bases, with 14 bases left between them. The V gene's germline CDR1 is LNHDA and CDR2 SQIVND (reference sequence). The CDR3 consists of 14 residues.

This chain uses TRBV19 with TRBJ2-1; TRBD1 aligns across 11 bases. The V gene end was trimmed by 9 bases and the J gene end by 4 bases; junction bases not matched to a gene: 5. CDR3 length: 14 amino acids. Germline values: CDR1 LNHDA, CDR2 SQIVND (reference sequence). Written as DNA, the CDR3 is TGTGCCAGCAGTGGACAGGGGGCTTACAATGAGCAGTTCTTC. It codes for CASSGQGAYNEQFF.

The chain joins TRBV30 to TRBJ1-2, with a weak D call TRBD1 (6 bases). V lost 2 bases, J lost 4 bases, and 11 bases lay in between. Germline CDR1 GTSNPN, CDR2 SVGIG (reference sequence). The CDR3 covers 13 residues. In DNA, the CDR3 is TGTGCCTGGAGTTCACAGGGATTCTATGGCTACACCTTC. Its translation: CAWSSQGFYGYTF.

This clone has only a few counts. The rearrangement uses TRBV14 and TRBJ2-1; 14 bases agree with TRBD2. Germline CDR1 and CDR2: SGHDN and FVKESK. The CDR3 consists of 18 residues. The trim removed 1 base at V and 9 bases at J, leaving 11 bases unmatched. CDR3 sequence: CASSQVTFRTSGRSEQFF. The CDR3 region has the DNA TGTGCCAGCAGCCAAGTTACATTCCGGACTAGCGGGAGGAGTGAGCAGTTCTTC. The whole variable domain, remainder taken from reference TRBV14 and TRBJ2-1, is EAGVTQFPSHSVIEKGQTVTLRCDPISGHDNLYWYRRVMGKEIKFLLHFVKESKQDESGMPNNRFLAERTGGTYSTLKVQPAELEDSGVYFCASSQVTFRTSGRSEQFFGPGTRLTVL.

The chain is built from TRBV30 and TRBJ2-1; a weak D match, TRBD1 (6 bases). This CDR3 has 16 residues. V was trimmed by 0 bases and J by 5 bases, leaving 17 bases between them. The germline V gene has CDR1 GTSNPN and CDR2 SVGIG (reference sequence). CDR3 loop: CAWSVLSGVINNEQFF. In DNA, the CDR3 is TGTGCCTGGAGTGTACTTTCAGGGGTTATCAACAATGAGCAGTTCTTC.

This clone was recorded once. The chain couples TRBV28 to TRBJ2-7; 7 bases agree with TRBD1. V shed 1 base and J 2 bases; nucleotides not matched to a gene: 8. Germline V gene data show CDR1 as MDHEN and CDR2 as SYDVKM. The CDR3 has 16 amino acids. The CDR3 sequence is CASSLSARTGTYEQYF. The CDR3 DNA sequence: TGTGCCAGCAGTTTATCCGCCAGGACAGGTACCTACGAGCAGTACTTC.